The source of this TCR beta chain is a study of CD8 T cells in ankylosing spondylitis. Overall study results and limits: It was reported that disease-linked clones were significantly enriched in matched ankylosing spondylitis synovial fluid. For ankylosing spondylitis blood, a TCR beta motif of 7 to 9 highly homologous variants appeared characteristic.

This CDR3 has 12 amino acids. V was cut by 8 bases and J by 4 bases, with 12 bases left in between. Germline lookup yields CDR1 MGHDK and CDR2 SYGVNS. Quantitative molecular-barcoded 5'-RACE generated the TCR beta libraries. MiXCR was run by TCRdb on the 5' RACE reads, yielding one entry per CDR3 protein. The sample lists more than 500,000 distinct CDR3 sequences, approximately 5% occurring once. A note on this clonotype: Its antigen is unknown.

The receptor was derived from a male donor with ankylosing spondylitis. The material sequenced was blood, either unsorted or a sorted T cell fraction (not recorded which). V gene TRBV25-1 combines with J gene TRBJ2-7, with unresolved D. CDR3 residues: CASSQIGYEQYF. Written as DNA, the CDR3 is TGTGCCAGCTCTCAAATTGGGTACGAGCAGTACTTC.